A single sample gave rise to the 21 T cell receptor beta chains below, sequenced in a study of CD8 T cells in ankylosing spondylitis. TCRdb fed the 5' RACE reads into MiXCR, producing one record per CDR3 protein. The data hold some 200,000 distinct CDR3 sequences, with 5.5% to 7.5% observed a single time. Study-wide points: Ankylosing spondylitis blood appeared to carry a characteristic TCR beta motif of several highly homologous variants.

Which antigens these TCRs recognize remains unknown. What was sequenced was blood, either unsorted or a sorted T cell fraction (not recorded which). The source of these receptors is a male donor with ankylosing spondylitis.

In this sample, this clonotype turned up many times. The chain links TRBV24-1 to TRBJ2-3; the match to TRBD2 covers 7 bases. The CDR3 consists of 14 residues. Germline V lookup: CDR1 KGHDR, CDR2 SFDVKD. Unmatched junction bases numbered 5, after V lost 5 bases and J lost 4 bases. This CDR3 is CATSAREGSDTQYF. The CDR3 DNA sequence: TGTGCCACCAGTGCTAGGGAGGGGTCAGATACGCAGTATTTT.

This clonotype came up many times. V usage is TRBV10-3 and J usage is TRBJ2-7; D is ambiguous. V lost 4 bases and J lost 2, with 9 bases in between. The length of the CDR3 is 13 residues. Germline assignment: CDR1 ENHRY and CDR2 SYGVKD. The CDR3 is CAISGEDTYEQYF. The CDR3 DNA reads TGTGCCATCAGTGGGGAAGACACCTACGAGCAGTACTTC.

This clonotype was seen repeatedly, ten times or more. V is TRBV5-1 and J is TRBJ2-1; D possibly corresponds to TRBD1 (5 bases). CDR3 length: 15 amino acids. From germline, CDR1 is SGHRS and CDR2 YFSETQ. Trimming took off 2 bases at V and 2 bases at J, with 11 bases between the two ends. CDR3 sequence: CASSFDPDTYNEQFF. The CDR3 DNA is TGCGCCAGCAGCTTTGATCCGGACACCTACAATGAGCAGTTCTTC.

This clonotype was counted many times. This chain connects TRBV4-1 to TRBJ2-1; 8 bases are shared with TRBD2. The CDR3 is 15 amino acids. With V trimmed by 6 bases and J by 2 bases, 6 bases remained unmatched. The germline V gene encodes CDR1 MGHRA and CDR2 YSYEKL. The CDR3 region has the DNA TGCGCCAGCAGTCCAGCGGGGGTACCCTACAATGAGCAGTTCTTC. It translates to CASSPAGVPYNEQFF.

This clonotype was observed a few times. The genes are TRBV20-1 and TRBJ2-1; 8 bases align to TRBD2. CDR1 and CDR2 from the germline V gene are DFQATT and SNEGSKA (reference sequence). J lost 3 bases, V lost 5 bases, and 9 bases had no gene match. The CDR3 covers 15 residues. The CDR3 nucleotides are TGCAGTGCTGCGTCTGGGAGCGGGAGCTACAATGAGCAGTTCTTC. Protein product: CSAASGSGSYNEQFF.

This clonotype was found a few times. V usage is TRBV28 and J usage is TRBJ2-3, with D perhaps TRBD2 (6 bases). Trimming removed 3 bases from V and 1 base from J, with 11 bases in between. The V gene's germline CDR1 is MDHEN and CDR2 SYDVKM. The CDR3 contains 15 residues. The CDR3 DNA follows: TGTGCCAGCAGTTTGGGGGGATGGGGCACAGATACGCAGTATTTT. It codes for CASSLGGWGTDTQYF.

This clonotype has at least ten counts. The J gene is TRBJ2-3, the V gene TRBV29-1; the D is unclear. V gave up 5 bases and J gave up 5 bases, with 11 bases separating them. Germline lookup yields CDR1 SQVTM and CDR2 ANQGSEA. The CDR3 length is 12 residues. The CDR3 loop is CSVPSPGDTQYF. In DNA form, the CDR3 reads TGCAGCGTTCCTTCCCCCGGAGATACGCAGTATTTT.

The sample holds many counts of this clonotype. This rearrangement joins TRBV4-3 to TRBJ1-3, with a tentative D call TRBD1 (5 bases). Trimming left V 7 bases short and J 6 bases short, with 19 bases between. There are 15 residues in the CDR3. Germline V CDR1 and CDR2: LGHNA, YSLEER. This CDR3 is CASTPAGGEPNTIYF. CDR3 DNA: TGCGCCAGCACCCCGGCGGGGGGAGAGCCAAACACCATATATTTT.

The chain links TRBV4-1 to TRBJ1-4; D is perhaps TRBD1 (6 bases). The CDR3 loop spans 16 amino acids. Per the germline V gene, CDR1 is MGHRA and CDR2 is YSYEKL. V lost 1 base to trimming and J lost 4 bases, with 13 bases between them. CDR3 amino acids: CASSQAWTEDNEKLFF. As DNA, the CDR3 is TGCGCCAGCAGCCAAGCTTGGACAGAAGATAATGAAAAACTGTTTTTT.

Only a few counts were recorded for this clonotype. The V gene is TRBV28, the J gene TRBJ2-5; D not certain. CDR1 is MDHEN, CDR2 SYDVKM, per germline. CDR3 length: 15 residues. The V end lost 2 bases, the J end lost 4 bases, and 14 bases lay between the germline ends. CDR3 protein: CASSLVTVPRETQYF. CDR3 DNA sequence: TGTGCCAGCAGTTTAGTGACTGTGCCCCGAGAGACCCAGTACTTC.

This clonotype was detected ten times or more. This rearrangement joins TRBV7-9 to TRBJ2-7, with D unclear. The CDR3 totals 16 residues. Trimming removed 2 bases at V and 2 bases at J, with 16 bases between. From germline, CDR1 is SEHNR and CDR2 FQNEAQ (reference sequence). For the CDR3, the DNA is TGTGCCAGCAGCTTAAGGGAAGACGGTCCAACCTACGAGCAGTACTTC. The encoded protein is CASSLREDGPTYEQYF.

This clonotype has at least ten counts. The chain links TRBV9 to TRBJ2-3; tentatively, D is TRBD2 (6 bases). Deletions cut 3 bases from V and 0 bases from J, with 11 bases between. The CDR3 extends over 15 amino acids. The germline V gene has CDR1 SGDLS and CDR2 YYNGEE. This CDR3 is CASSGGGASTDTQYF. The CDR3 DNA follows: TGTGCCAGCAGCGGAGGCGGGGCTAGCACAGATACGCAGTATTTT. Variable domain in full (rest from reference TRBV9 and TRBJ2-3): DSGVTQTPKHLITATGQRVTLRCSPRSGDLSVYWYQQSLDQGLQFLIQYYNGEERAKGNILERFSAQQFPDLHSELNLSSLELGDSALYFCASSGGGASTDTQYFGPGTRLTVL.

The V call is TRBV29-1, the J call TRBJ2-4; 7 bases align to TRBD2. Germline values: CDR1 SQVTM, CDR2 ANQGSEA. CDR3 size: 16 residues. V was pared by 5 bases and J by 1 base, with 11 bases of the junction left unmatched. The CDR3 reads CSVMLAAYTAKNIQYF. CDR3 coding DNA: TGCAGCGTTATGCTAGCGGCCTATACCGCCAAAAACATTCAGTACTTC.

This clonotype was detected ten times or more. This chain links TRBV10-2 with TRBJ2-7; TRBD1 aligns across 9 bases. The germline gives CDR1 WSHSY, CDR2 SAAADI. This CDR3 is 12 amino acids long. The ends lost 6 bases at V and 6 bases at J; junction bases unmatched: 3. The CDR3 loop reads CASRDRGSEQYF. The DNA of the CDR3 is TGCGCCAGCAGGGACAGGGGAAGCGAGCAGTACTTC.

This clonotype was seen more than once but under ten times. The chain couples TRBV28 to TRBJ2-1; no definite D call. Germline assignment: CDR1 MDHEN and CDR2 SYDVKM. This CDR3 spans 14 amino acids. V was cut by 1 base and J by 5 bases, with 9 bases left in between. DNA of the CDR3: TGTGCCAGCAGTTTATATGTCCTCAACAATGAGCAGTTCTTC. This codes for CASSLYVLNNEQFF.

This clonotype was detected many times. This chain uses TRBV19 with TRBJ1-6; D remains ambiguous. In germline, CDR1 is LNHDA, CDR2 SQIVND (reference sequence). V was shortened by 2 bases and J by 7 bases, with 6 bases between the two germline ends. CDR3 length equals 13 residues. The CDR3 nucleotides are TGTGCCAGTAGTATAACAGAGAATTCACCCCTCCACTTT. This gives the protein CASSITENSPLHF.

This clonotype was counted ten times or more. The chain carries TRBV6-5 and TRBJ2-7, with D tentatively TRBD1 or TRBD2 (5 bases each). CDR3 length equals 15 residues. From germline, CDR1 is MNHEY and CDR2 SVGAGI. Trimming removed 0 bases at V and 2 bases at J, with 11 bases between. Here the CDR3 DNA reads TGTGCCAGCAGTTACTCGAGGGGCTCTGCCTACGAGCAGTACTTC. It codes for CASSYSRGSAYEQYF.

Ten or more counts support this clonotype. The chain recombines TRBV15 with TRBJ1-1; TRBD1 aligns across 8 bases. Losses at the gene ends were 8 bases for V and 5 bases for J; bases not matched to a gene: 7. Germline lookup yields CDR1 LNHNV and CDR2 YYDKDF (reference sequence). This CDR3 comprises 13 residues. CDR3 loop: CATARDRGTEAFF. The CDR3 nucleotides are TGTGCCACCGCTCGAGACAGGGGTACTGAAGCTTTCTTT.

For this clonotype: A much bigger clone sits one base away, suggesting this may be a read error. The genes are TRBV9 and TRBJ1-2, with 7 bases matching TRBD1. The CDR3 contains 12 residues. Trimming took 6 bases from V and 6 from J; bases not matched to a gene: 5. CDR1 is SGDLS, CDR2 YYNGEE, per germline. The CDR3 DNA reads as TGTGCCAGCACCCCAGGGGGGAATGGCTACACCTTC. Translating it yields CASTPGGNGYTF.

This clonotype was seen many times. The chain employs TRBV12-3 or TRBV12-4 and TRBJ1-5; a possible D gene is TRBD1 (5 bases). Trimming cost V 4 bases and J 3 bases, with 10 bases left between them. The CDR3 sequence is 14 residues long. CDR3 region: CASSYGGVNQPQHF. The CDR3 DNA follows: TGTGCCAGCAGTTACGGGGGTGTCAATCAGCCCCAGCATTTT.

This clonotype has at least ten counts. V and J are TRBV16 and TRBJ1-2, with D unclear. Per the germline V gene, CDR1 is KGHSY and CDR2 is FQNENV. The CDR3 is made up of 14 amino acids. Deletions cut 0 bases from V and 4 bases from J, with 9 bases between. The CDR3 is CASSQSRGSYGYTF. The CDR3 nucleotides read TGTGCCAGCAGCCAATCGCGAGGGAGCTATGGCTACACCTTC.